This TCR beta chain was profiled in a study of blood T cell repertoires in COVID-19. Study details: Acute-phase and convalescent COVID-19 samples originated in the United States, Italy and Spain. PBMCs, B-cell-depleted T cells, or T cells provided the cDNA or gDNA that made up the material.

Authors' processing steps: Amplification from reference gene primers served as the basis for estimated nucleated cell counts. Repertoires were generated with immunoSEQ multiplex PCR, while TCRdb's copy carries only in-frame clones and drops some. V and J calls and clone size are those listed in that table; D and trimming were worked out from the DNA. The repertoire holds 150,000 to 180,000 clones, about four fifths seen once, with roughly 0.58% in the top ten. CDR3 length: 15 residues. Germline CDR1 is MNHEY and CDR2 is SVGAGI. V lost 5 bases and J 6 bases, leaving 17 bases between the germline ends.

This sequence originates from a man between 60 and 70 years old with acute or convalescent COVID-19. The specimen sequenced was peripheral blood. The chain is built from TRBV6-5 and TRBJ1-5; the D gene is possibly TRBD1 (5 bases). CDR3 region: CASSPLRGRGQPQHF. CDR3 in DNA: TGTGCCAGCAGTCCCCTGCGGGGAAGGGGTCAGCCCCAGCATTTT.